Described below is a single T cell receptor (beta chain) sequence and its context. The CDR3 is 15 residues long. Germline V gene lookup returns CDR1 SNHLY and CDR2 FYNNEI. V lost 2 bases to trimming and J lost 5 bases; unmatched junction nucleotides: 6. The data originate from a study of blood T cell repertoires in COVID-19. Overall study: Acute-phase and convalescent COVID-19 samples originated in the United States, Italy and Spain.

Methods used by the authors: Amplification with reference gene primers provided the estimates of nucleated cell counts. Generated by immunoSEQ multiplex PCR, the TCRdb table keeps only in-frame clones and is missing some. V and J calls and clone size come straight from that table; D and trimming were deduced from the DNA. The sample holds some 43,000 clones, about 80% seen once. The source is a woman aged 60-70 years with acute or convalescent COVID-19. Specimen: peripheral blood. The rearrangement links TRBV2 to TRBJ1-1; 9 positions match TRBD1. The CDR3 coding sequence is TGTGCCAGCAGTGAAACTCAGACAGGGGGGACTGAAGCTTTCTTT. Encoded protein: CASSETQTGGTEAFF.